The subject of this entry is one T cell receptor beta chain. The sample originates from a study of cytomegalovirus exposure and HLA in healthy donors. Trimming removed 5 bases from V and 2 bases from J, with 9 bases in between. The CDR3 length is 13 residues. The germline CDR1 and CDR2 sequences are PRHDT and FYEKMQ (reference sequence). PCR used 60 Vbeta primers and 13 Jbeta primers. Sequencing was performed with immunoSEQ multiplex PCR; in TCRdb, only in-frame clones are kept and a portion is missing. The table includes about 200,000 clones, approximately 70% detected once. This TCR derives from a man in his forties in good health and CMV-seropositive. Input material: PBMCs. The chain uses TRBV13 and TRBJ2-5; D perhaps matches TRBD1 (6 bases). The CDR3 is CASSPDRQETQYF. For the CDR3, the DNA is TGTGCCAGCAGCCCAGACAGGCAAGAGACCCAGTACTTC. The variable domain in full, completed from reference TRBV13 and TRBJ2-5, reads AAGVIQSPRHLIKEKRETATLKCYPIPRHDTVYWYQQGPGQDPQFLISFYEKMQSDKGSIPDRFSAQQFSDYHSELNMSSLELGDSALYFCASSPDRQETQYFGPGTRLLVL.